The 21 T cell receptor beta chains below come from one sample, sequenced in a study of Graves' ophthalmopathy and Graves' hyperthyroidism. RNA transcripts were the source from which TCR beta CDR3 regions were amplified. The library came from an HTBI-primed first-round RT-PCR and a second-round multiplex PCR. TCRdb independently ran MiXCR on the multiplex PCR reads; one entry per CDR3 protein. The sample shows about 220,000 distinct CDR3 sequences, 20% to 25% of them seen only once. What was sequenced was peripheral blood. These receptors all stem from a woman in her 50s with Graves' ophthalmopathy.

This clonotype was detected many times. V is TRBV25-1 and J is TRBJ2-7, with a tentative D call TRBD1 (8 bases). Trimming stripped 6 bases from V and 1 base from J, with 16 bases between. This CDR3 is 15 amino acids long. Germline V lookup: CDR1 MGHDK, CDR2 SYGVNS. CDR3 nucleotide sequence: TGTGCCAGCAGCGAAGGGGGGGACAGGTCCTACGAGCAGTACTTC. Protein product: CASSEGGDRSYEQYF.

The V and J genes are TRBV12-3 or TRBV12-4 and TRBJ1-1; the D gene is possibly TRBD1 (5 bases). V dropped 7 bases and J dropped 5 bases, with 23 bases sitting between them. This CDR3 contains 16 residues. The CDR3 DNA sequence: TGTGCCAGCACCGATCTCCACAAAGGGGCCGGGACTGAAGCTTTCTTT. As protein: CASTDLHKGAGTEAFF.

The chain joins TRBV7-2 to TRBJ1-6; D unresolved. Germline CDR1 SGHTA, CDR2 FQGNSA. This CDR3 is 14 amino acids long. The germline V and J ends were trimmed by 2 bases and 8 bases, with 10 bases remaining between them. CDR3 nucleotide sequence: TGTGCCAGCAGCTTATCTCCAATTGATTCACCCCTCCACTTT. Encoded protein: CASSLSPIDSPLHF.

At least ten counts were recorded for this clonotype. The V call is TRBV2, the J call TRBJ1-5; D is uncertain. V was shortened by 1 base and J by 5 bases, with 9 bases between the two germline ends. The germline CDR1 and CDR2 sequences are SNHLY and FYNNEI. The CDR3 consists of 14 residues. CDR3 sequence (DNA): TGTGCCAGCAGTGAAGGGCAGAACCATCAGCCCCAGCATTTT. Protein: CASSEGQNHQPQHF.

There are many counts of this clonotype. The chain has TRBV30 and TRBJ2-2, with D perhaps matching TRBD1 (5 bases). The CDR3 totals 15 residues. Germline V gene data show CDR1 as GTSNPN and CDR2 as SVGIG (reference sequence). Trimming took 2 bases from V and 5 from J, leaving 15 bases between them. Here the CDR3 reads CAWSRGLGKTGELFF. CDR3 nucleotides: TGTGCCTGGAGTAGGGGTTTGGGGAAGACCGGGGAGCTGTTTTTT.

In this sample, this clonotype turned up a few times. V usage is TRBV20-1 and J usage is TRBJ1-1, with D perhaps TRBD1 (6 bases). Trimming took 5 bases from V and 0 from J, leaving 19 bases between them. CDR1 is DFQATT and CDR2 is SNEGSKA in the germline V gene (reference sequence). The CDR3 sequence is 16 residues long. The CDR3 reads CSAPRGALGLNTEAFF. CDR3 nucleotides: TGCAGTGCTCCGCGGGGGGCGCTGGGGTTGAACACTGAAGCTTTCTTT.

This clonotype has a count of ten or more. The rearrangement joins TRBV11-1 to TRBJ2-2, with TRBD1 matching 8 bases. With 4 bases clipped from V and 2 bases from J, the junction kept 6 bases outside the gene matches. The CDR3 sequence is 16 residues long. Germline V CDR1 and CDR2: SGHAT, FQDESV (reference sequence). CDR3 protein: CASSSRTGSNTGELFF. DNA for the CDR3: TGTGCCAGCAGCTCTCGGACAGGGAGCAACACCGGGGAGCTGTTTTTT.

This chain joins TRBV28 and TRBJ1-2, with D unclear. Germline assignment: CDR1 MDHEN and CDR2 SYDVKM. V was clipped by 5 bases and J by 4 bases, with 17 bases between them. The CDR3 runs to 15 residues. CDR3 coding DNA: TGTGCCAGCAGTACTGACCTTCACTATATCTATGGCTACACCTTC. This codes for CASSTDLHYIYGYTF.

The rearrangement joins TRBV12-3 or TRBV12-4 to TRBJ2-2, with 13 bases aligning to TRBD2. This CDR3 has 16 amino acids. The trim removed 8 bases at V and 7 bases at J, leaving 10 bases unmatched. The CDR3 reads CASWTSGSVGLGELFF. In DNA form, the CDR3 reads TGTGCCAGCTGGACTAGCGGGAGTGTGGGGCTCGGGGAGCTGTTTTTT.

J is TRBJ2-2 and V is TRBV10-3; D gene unclear. Germline-derived CDR1 and CDR2 are ENHRY and SYGVKD. V was pared by 2 bases and J by 8 bases, with 6 bases between. CDR3 length equals 12 residues. The CDR3 nucleotides are TGTGCCATCAGTGAGCCTTTAGGGGAGCTGTTTTTT. This translates into CAISEPLGELFF.

This clonotype has a count of ten or more. V usage is TRBV7-9 and J usage is TRBJ2-5, with a possible D match to TRBD2 (5 bases). The V end was cut by 7 bases, the J end by 7 bases, with 16 bases between. The germline gives CDR1 SEHNR, CDR2 FQNEAQ (reference sequence). This CDR3 region has 13 residues. CDR3 DNA sequence: TGTGCCAGCAACGTAAACCCGGAGGCGACCCAGTACTTC. Translation: CASNVNPEATQYF. Variable domain in full (rest from reference TRBV7-9 and TRBJ2-5): DTGVSQNPRHKITKRGQNVTFRCDPISEHNRLYWYRQTLGQGPEFLTYFQNEAQLEKSRLLSDRFSAERPKGSFSTLEIQRTEQGDSAMYLCASNVNPEATQYFGPGTRLLVL.

The table lists this clonotype with a few counts. This chain connects TRBV7-3 to TRBJ2-7; tentatively, D is TRBD1 or TRBD2 (5 bases each). The CDR3 contains 16 residues. V was pared by 5 bases and J by 4 bases, with 21 bases between. The germline V gene encodes CDR1 SGHTA and CDR2 FQGTGA. The CDR3 nucleotides read TGTGCCAGCAGCCCCGGGACGGGGCTAGGCGGGTACGAGCAGTACTTC. Protein product: CASSPGTGLGGYEQYF.

Ten or more counts support this clonotype. The chain joins TRBV28 to TRBJ2-7, with TRBD1 as a possible D gene (6 bases). In germline, CDR1 is MDHEN, CDR2 SYDVKM. The V end lost 3 bases, the J end lost 9 bases, and 12 bases lay between the germline ends. This CDR3 comprises 12 residues. In DNA form, the CDR3 reads TGTGCCAGCAGTTTCAACTTACAGGGGCAGTACTTC. Its translation is CASSFNLQGQYF.

This clonotype has a count of ten or more. The J gene is TRBJ1-5, the V gene TRBV28; 8 bases map to TRBD1. The CDR3 has 16 amino acids. CDR1 and CDR2 from the germline V gene are MDHEN and SYDVKM. J lost 1 base, V lost 3 bases, and 5 bases had no gene match. The CDR3 DNA sequence: TGTGCCAGCAGTTTCGGCCAGGGGGCCAGCAATCAGCCCCAGCATTTT. Translated, it gives CASSFGQGASNQPQHF.

This clonotype occurred many times. The V gene is TRBV2, the J gene TRBJ1-2; the D is unclear. Germline V lookup: CDR1 SNHLY, CDR2 FYNNEI. There are 12 residues in the CDR3. V lost 2 bases to trimming and J lost 4 bases, with 5 bases between them. The CDR3 region has the DNA TGTGCCAGCAGTGAACAAGGCTATGGCTACACCTTC. Protein: CASSEQGYGYTF.

V and J are TRBV6-5 and TRBJ1-2; D is unclear. The CDR3 extends over 15 amino acids. Trimming left V 0 bases short and J 1 base short, with 9 bases between. Germline CDR1 MNHEY, CDR2 SVGAGI. Written as DNA, the CDR3 is TGTGCCAGCAGTTACTCGAATAAGGGTAACTATGGCTACACCTTC. It encodes CASSYSNKGNYGYTF.

In this sample, this clonotype turned up many times. V gene TRBV27 combines with J gene TRBJ2-7; D gene ambiguous. The germline V and J ends were trimmed by 8 bases and 2 bases, with 13 bases remaining between them. The germline CDR1 and CDR2 sequences are MNHEY and SMNVEV (reference sequence). This CDR3 has 13 residues. The CDR3 nucleotides read TGTGCCAGCTCTCAAGGCCGTACCTACGAGCAGTACTTC. Its translation: CASSQGRTYEQYF.

This clonotype was seen ten or more times. The V and J genes are TRBV28 and TRBJ2-7; 7 bases line up with TRBD2. This CDR3 is built from 14 residues. The ends lost 1 base at V and 6 bases at J; junction bases unmatched: 6. Germline V gene sequence: CDR1 MDHEN, CDR2 SYDVKM. CDR3 residues: CASSLFREVFEQYF. CDR3 in DNA: TGTGCCAGCAGTTTATTTCGGGAGGTCTTCGAGCAGTACTTC. Full variable domain (rest looked up from reference TRBV28 and TRBJ2-7): DVKVTQSSRYLVKRTGEKVFLECVQDMDHENMFWYRQDPGLGLRLIYFSYDVKMKEKGDIPEGYSVSREKKERFSLILESASTNQTSMYLCASSLFREVFEQYFGPGTRLTVT.

This clonotype has a handful of counts. The J gene is TRBJ1-1, the V gene TRBV3-1; the match to TRBD1 covers 7 bases. The V segment lost 4 bases and the J segment 5 bases; nucleotides outside the gene matches: 13. CDR1 LGHDT and CDR2 YNNKEL come from the germline V gene (reference sequence). This CDR3 comprises 16 residues. The CDR3 DNA is TGTGCCAGCAGCCCATCCCCCCTTCAGGGGGGTACTGAAGCTTTCTTT. This encodes CASSPSPLQGGTEAFF.

The rearrangement uses TRBV6-2 or TRBV6-3 and TRBJ1-1; unclear D gene. Per the germline V gene, CDR1 is MNHEY and CDR2 is SVGEGT. The CDR3 spans 12 residues. Trimming left V 5 bases short and J 6 bases short, with 10 bases between. CDR3 nucleotide sequence: TGTGCCAGCAGTCCGACGTGGGCTGAAGCTTTCTTT. This encodes CASSPTWAEAFF.

For this clonotype: A read error may be the cause here, since a much bigger clone is one base away. The conserved phenylalanine or tryptophan is not found at the CDR3 terminus, so this likely reflects a read error. The chain carries TRBV6-1 and TRBJ1-1; no firm D call. There are 13 residues in the CDR3. V lost 2 bases and J 1 base, leaving 5 bases between the germline ends. CDR1 is MNHNS and CDR2 is SASEGT in the germline V gene. The CDR3 nucleotides are TGTGCCAGCAGTGAATACGGGAACACTGAAGCTTTCCTT. Residues: CASSEYGNTEAFL.